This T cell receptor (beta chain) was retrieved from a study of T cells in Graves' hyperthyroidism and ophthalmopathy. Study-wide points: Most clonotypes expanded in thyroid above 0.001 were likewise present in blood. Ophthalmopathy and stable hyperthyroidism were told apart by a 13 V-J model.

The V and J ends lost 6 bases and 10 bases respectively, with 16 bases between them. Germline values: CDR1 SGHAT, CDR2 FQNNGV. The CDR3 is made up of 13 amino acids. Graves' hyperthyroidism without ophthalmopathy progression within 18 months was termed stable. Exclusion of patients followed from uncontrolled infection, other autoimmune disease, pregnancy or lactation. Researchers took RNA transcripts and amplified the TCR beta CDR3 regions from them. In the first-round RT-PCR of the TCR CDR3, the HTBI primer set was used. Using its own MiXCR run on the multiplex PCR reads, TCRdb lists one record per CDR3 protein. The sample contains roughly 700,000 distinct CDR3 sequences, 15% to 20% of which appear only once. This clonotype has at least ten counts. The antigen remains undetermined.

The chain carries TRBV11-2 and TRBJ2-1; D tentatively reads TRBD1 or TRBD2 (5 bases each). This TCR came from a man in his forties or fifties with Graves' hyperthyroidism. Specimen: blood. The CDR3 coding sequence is TGTGCCAGCAGGTCGAGGGGTATCGGGGAGCAGTTCTTC. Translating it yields CASRSRGIGEQFF.